Here is one TCR beta chain with its context. This CDR3 comprises 15 residues. The V end lost 2 bases, the J end lost 0 bases, and 11 bases lay between the germline ends. Germline lookup yields CDR1 SGHDT and CDR2 YYEEEE. The sample is drawn from a study of T cell responses to AZD1222 COVID-19 vaccine. The table came from immunoSEQ multiplex PCR; TCRdb's copy has only in-frame clones and leaves some out. The sample shows about 270,000 clones, around 93% of them seen only once. Sequencing used peripheral blood, obtained 28 days after the second AZD1222 dose. The source is an adult who received the AZD1222 COVID-19 vaccine. The rearrangement joins TRBV5-6 to TRBJ1-1; D is uncertain. In DNA form, the CDR3 reads TGTGCCAGCAGCTTCCGGTACACCTTGAACACTGAAGCTTTCTTT. Its protein is CASSFRYTLNTEAFF.